This TCR beta chain was identified during a study of beta chain features in type 1 diabetes. Expressed TCRB transcripts got sequenced, as all isolated RNA was reverse transcribed. Sequenced by immunoSEQ multiplex PCR; TCRdb stores in-frame clones only, minus some. The repertoire consists of roughly 340,000 clones, with around an eighth occurring once and the leading ten covering approximately 0.011%. The germline CDR1 and CDR2 sequences are MNHNY and SVGAGI (reference sequence). CDR3 size: 11 residues. V lost 5 bases and J lost 3, with 5 bases in between. Whole-study results and caveats: Shortening of TCRB CDR3s, moderate but significant, appeared in all four CD4+ subsets of Type 1 diabetes patients.

This clone turned up a few times. Its antigen remains unidentified. Other DNA sequences within the sample encode an identical CDR3. The sample was naive CD4+ T cells from blood. This chain connects TRBV6-6 to TRBJ2-7, with unresolved D. This TCR was sampled from a woman under 30 with type 1 diabetes. CDR3: CASSPNYEQYF. In DNA, the CDR3 is TGTGCCAGCAGTCCCAACTACGAGCAGTACTTC.